This T cell receptor beta chain was recorded in a study of T-cell reconstitution after alpha-beta-depleted transplantation in children. Trimming left V 1 base short and J 4 bases short, with 13 bases between. From germline, CDR1 is KGHSH and CDR2 LQKENI. The CDR3 length is 16 residues. Preparation of the TCRbeta library was carried out with unique molecular identifiers. In TCRdb, the PCR reads were re-called with MiXCR into one record per CDR3 protein. The sample lists 350,000 to 400,000 distinct CDR3 sequences, 10% to 15% occurring once. This clonotype originated in a human donor who donated a stem cell graft to a child with Fanconi anemia. Specimen: PBMCs, collected from the stem cell graft. The rearrangement joins TRBV18 to TRBJ2-2, with D maybe TRBD2 (6 bases). This CDR3 reads CASSPRLSGVTGELFF. In nucleotides, the CDR3 is TGTGCCAGCTCACCACGACTCTCGGGAGTCACCGGGGAGCTGTTTTTT. Full variable domain (remainder filled in from reference TRBV18 and TRBJ2-2): NAGVMQNPRHLVRRRGQEARLRCSPMKGHSHVYWYRQLPEEGLKFMVYLQKENIIDESGMPKERFSAEFPKEGPSILRIQQVVRGDSAAYFCASSPRLSGVTGELFFGEGSRLTVL.